The source of this T cell receptor beta chain is a study of blood T cell repertoires in COVID-19. The wider study: COVID-19 samples, acute and convalescent, were from the United States, Italy and Spain. Sources were T cells, B-cell-depleted T cells, or PBMCs; the material itself was cDNA or gDNA.

Produced via immunoSEQ multiplex PCR; TCRdb's table is partial and in-frame only. Counted here are 150,000 to 200,000 clones, just over 85% occurring once; the ten biggest clones make up 7.5% to 10%. The germline CDR1 and CDR2 sequences are SQVTM and ANQGSEA. The CDR3 is made up of 12 amino acids. The V and J ends lost 6 bases and 5 bases respectively, with 13 bases between them. Sequences were obtained from peripheral blood. The chain recombines TRBV29-1 with TRBJ2-5, with a possible D match to TRBD2 (5 bases). This TCR came from a man aged 50 to 59 with active or convalescent COVID-19. CDR3 sequence (DNA): TGCAGCGTCGAGGAGGTCACGGAGACCCAGTACTTC. Protein sequence: CSVEEVTETQYF.